Detailed here is one T cell receptor beta chain. V dropped 2 bases and J dropped 6 bases, with 13 bases sitting between them. This CDR3 spans 14 amino acids. The germline V gene has CDR1 MNHEY and CDR2 SMNVEV (reference sequence). The sample originates from a study of T-cell memory formation after mild COVID-19. TCRdb passed the 5' RACE reads through MiXCR, listing each CDR3 protein once. Found here are approximately 440,000 distinct CDR3 sequences, 20% of them singletons; the top ten hold 7.5% to 9.5%. This clonotype was sampled from an adult woman who had mild COVID-19 (a few samples of this study predate the infection). Cell type and time point are not known. The chain is built from TRBV27 and TRBJ1-2; D is possibly TRBD1 (5 bases). Sequencing used PBMCs or a T cell subset sorted from them (not recorded which). The CDR3 protein is CASSLGAIPNGYTF. The CDR3 region has the DNA TGTGCCAGCAGTTTAGGGGCCATCCCAAATGGCTACACCTTC.